This entry describes one T cell receptor (beta chain). Because the CDR3's place on the DNA is in doubt, the DNA is left out and the CDR3 is given as listed by TCRdb. TCRdb keeps only in-frame clones here, not all; method: immunoSEQ multiplex PCR. Here the sample spans roughly 57,000 clones, 89% being singletons. The CDR3 has 13 residues if both end residues are counted. The source of the sample is a study of T cell changes during pregnancy in multiple sclerosis. The chain recombines TRBV21-1 with TRBJ2-5; TRBD2 is the table's D call, not checked against the DNA. TRBV21-1 is a documented pseudogene. The sequence was obtained from a female donor with multiple sclerosis, enrolled in a pregnancy study. The source was peripheral blood, collected in the first trimester of pregnancy. The CDR3 region is CASSKVASGTQYF.